A selection of T cell receptor beta chains follows, all from one sample in a study of shared clonotypes between healthy human individuals. Generated by immunoSEQ multiplex PCR, the TCRdb table keeps only in-frame clones and is missing some. The data hold about 1 million clones, with roughly 70% observed a single time. Sequenced sample: memory CD4+ T cells sorted from blood. The source of these receptors is a man between 18 and 35 years old in good health. The CDR3 runs from the conserved cysteine through the conserved F or W. Each record gives: D gene, J gene, clone size, V gene, CDR3 DNA, CDR3 protein. D genes are given only for firm matches. Size tells how often a clone was seen (once, few, many) or the class of an expanded clone, and some rows leave it out.

NA,TRBJ2-5,few,TRBV5-4,TGTGCCAGCAGCTTGACAGGGAGCCTACAAGAGACCCAGTACTTC,CASSLTGSLQETQYF
NA,TRBJ2-4,NA,TRBV7-2,TGTGCCAGCAGCTTGTGGGTAAAAGACATTCAGTACTTC,CASSLWVKDIQYF
TRBD1,TRBJ2-3,NA,TRBV10-3,TGTGCCATCAGTGAGGGAACAGGGGGCACAGATACGCAGTATTTT,CAISEGTGGTDTQYF
TRBD2,TRBJ2-5,NA,TRBV5-1,TGCGCCAGCAGCTTGGCCCCGGGAGGGAGGCAAAAAGAGACCCAGTACTTC,CASSLAPGGRQKETQYF
NA,TRBJ2-2,NA,TRBV10-3,TGTGCCATCAGTGAGGTGCAAGGGGACACCGGGGAGCTGTTTTTT,CAISEVQGDTGELFF
TRBD1,TRBJ1-6,many,TRBV13,TGTGCCAGCAGCTATGACAGGGACTCTGGTTCACCCCTCCACTTT,CASSYDRDSGSPLHF
NA,TRBJ2-3,NA,TRBV7-9,TGTGCCAGCAGCTTAGTTCTTGGAGACACAGATACGCAGTATTTT,CASSLVLGDTDTQYF
TRBD1,TRBJ2-1,NA,TRBV19,TGTGCCAGCGCATGGGGACAGGCCAACCACAATGAGCAGTTCTTC,CASAWGQANHNEQFF
NA,TRBJ2-3,NA,TRBV5-4,TGTGCCAGCAGCTCCCAGGCTCGCGGCACAGATACGCAGTATTTT,CASSSQARGTDTQYF
TRBD1,TRBJ2-7,once,TRBV4-2,TGTGCCAGCAGCCAAGATGCCGTCGACAGGGGCCGCTACGAGCAGTACTTC,CASSQDAVDRGRYEQYF
NA,TRBJ2-1,NA,TRBV6-4,TGTGCCAGCAGTGACTCGTGTTGCATCCATGAGCAGTTCTTC,CASSDSCCIHEQFF
NA,TRBJ2-1,NA,TRBV4-3,TGCGCCAGCAGCCAAGTCGCCGGGACGAGCTCCTACAATGAGCAGTTCTTC,CASSQVAGTSSYNEQFF
NA,TRBJ1-1,few,TRBV9,TGTGCCAGCAGCGCATTTGGGCGGGGAGCGGGGACTGAAGCTTTCTTT,CASSAFGRGAGTEAFF
TRBD1,TRBJ2-2,NA,TRBV11-2,TGTGCCTCCCAACCGGGACAGGGTTTGAGCGGGGAGCTGTTTTTT,CASQPGQGLSGELFF
NA,TRBJ1-1,once,TRBV4-3,TGCGCCAGCAGCCAAGACCCGACCCCGCCAGCTTTCTTT,CASSQDPTPPAFF
NA,TRBJ2-3,NA,TRBV9,TGTGCCAGCGATCCGGGACGCAGCACAGATACGCAGTATTTT,CASDPGRSTDTQYF
TRBD1,TRBJ1-4,NA,TRBV5-1,TGCGCCAGCAAAAAGGGGGGACAGGCCCATAATGAAAAACTGTTTTTT,CASKKGGQAHNEKLFF
TRBD1,TRBJ2-1,NA,TRBV9,TGTGCCAGCAGCGCCCAGCAACCGGGACAGGGGCATGAGCAGTTCTTC,CASSAQQPGQGHEQFF
TRBD2,TRBJ2-1,once,TRBV30,TGTGCCCTTACTTTAGCGGGAGGAGGGGAGCAGTTCTTC,CALTLAGGGEQFF
TRBD2,TRBJ2-3,NA,TRBV5-1,TGCGCCAGCAACGGACTAGCGGGAGGTTCAGATACGCAGTATTTT,CASNGLAGGSDTQYF
NA,TRBJ2-3,NA,TRBV6-1,TGTGCCAGCAGTGAAGGGGTGGGCGGGGCAGATACGCAGTATTTT,CASSEGVGGADTQYF
NA,TRBJ2-2,many,TRBV5-8,TGTGCCAGCAGCTTGCAGGGGAACACCGGGGAGCTGTTTTTT,CASSLQGNTGELFF
NA,TRBJ2-7,NA,TRBV7-2,TGTGCCAGCAGCTTGGAATCCGCCTACGAGCAGTACTTC,CASSLESAYEQYF
NA,TRBJ1-2,few,TRBV6-6,TGTGCCAGCAGAGGACACGACACTAACTATGGCTACACCTTC,CASRGHDTNYGYTF
TRBD2,TRBJ2-2,NA,TRBV30,TGTGCCTGGGCCCGGACCGCGGGGGGCGGGGAGCTGTTTTTT,CAWARTAGGGELFF
NA,TRBJ1-2,NA,TRBV25-1,TGTGCCAGCAGCCCCCCCCAGGGCTCCAACTATGGCTACACCTTC,CASSPPQGSNYGYTF
NA,TRBJ2-7,once,TRBV23-1,TGCGCCAGCAGTCATCGCGCCCAACTCCCCTACGAGCAGTACTTC,CASSHRAQLPYEQYF
NA,TRBJ1-4,NA,TRBV19,TGTGCCAGTAGTTCCAGGGTGGGAGAAAAACTGTTTTTT,CASSSRVGEKLFF
TRBD2,TRBJ2-2,NA,TRBV5-1,TGCGCCAGCAGCCTCGGACTAGCGGGCAACACCGGGGAGCTGTTTTTT,CASSLGLAGNTGELFF
TRBD1,TRBJ1-1,NA,TRBV4-1,TGCGCCAGCAGCCCGGGACAGTTGGCTGAAGCTTTCTTT,CASSPGQLAEAFF
NA,TRBJ2-1,NA,TRBV30,TGTGCCACGACCTTTTACAATGAGCAGTTCTTC,CATTFYNEQFF